Given below is one T cell receptor (beta chain) in context. This sample stems from a study of PD-L1 blockade in urothelial cancer. Study details: A median blood sample held about 150,000 T cells and tens of thousands of unique TCRs.

This CDR3 contains 16 residues. Germline V gives CDR1 SGHAT, CDR2 FQNNGV. The V segment lost 5 bases and the J segment 3 bases; nucleotides outside the gene matches: 4. All patients carried locally advanced or metastatic urothelial carcinoma. The protocol was immunoSEQ multiplex PCR, while the TCRdb copy is restricted to in-frame clones and leaves out a portion. The table lists about 43,000 clones, approximately 89% of them singletons. The clonotype was recovered from an older man with urothelial cancer. The sample consisted of PBMCs, taken around atezolizumab (anti-PD-L1) treatment. The rearrangement uses TRBV11-2 and TRBJ2-5; 15 bases align to TRBD2. The CDR3 DNA is TGTGCCAGCAGCGCAGGACTAGCGGGGGGGAAAGAGACCCAGTACTTC. Translating it yields CASSAGLAGGKETQYF.